These 4 T cell receptor beta chains came from one sample sequenced in a study of control samples from healthy donors and cancer patients. Sequencing was performed with immunoSEQ multiplex PCR; in TCRdb, only in-frame clones are kept and a portion is missing. The profile shows about 130,000 clones, 85% to 95% of them singletons. What was sequenced was PBMCs. The source of these receptors is a man older than 75 with head and neck cancer.

The rearrangement joins TRBV5-1 to TRBJ1-1; tentatively, D is TRBD1 (6 bases). Germline values: CDR1 SGHRS, CDR2 YFSETQ. The CDR3 consists of 15 residues. The V and J ends lost 6 bases and 9 bases respectively, with 24 bases between them. The CDR3 DNA is TGCGCCAGCACCCCGAAGGTCAGGGGATACTCCAAAGCTTTCTTT. Translated: CASTPKVRGYSKAFF.

This sequence joins TRBV5-1 and TRBJ1-1, with D perhaps TRBD1 (6 bases). The CDR3 is 14 residues long. Germline loops: CDR1 SGHRS, CDR2 YFSETQ. Trimming took 1 base from V and 6 from J, leaving 13 bases between them. This CDR3 is CASSLFQEGAEAFF. CDR3 nucleotides: TGCGCCAGCAGCTTGTTCCAGGAGGGGGCTGAAGCTTTCTTT.

V is TRBV7-2 and J is TRBJ2-7; D is unclear. This CDR3 spans 13 amino acids. Trimming took off 0 bases at V and 0 bases at J, with 3 bases between the two ends. Germline V CDR1 and CDR2: SGHTA, FQGNSA. The CDR3, as DNA: TGTGCCAGCAGCTTAGCGAGCTCCTACGAGCAGTACTTC. As protein: CASSLASSYEQYF.

This clone occurred once. This chain uses TRBV27 with TRBJ2-7; D is perhaps TRBD1 (6 bases). Looked up from germline, CDR1 is MNHEY and CDR2 is SMNVEV (reference sequence). The CDR3 length is 15 residues. Trimming left V 3 bases short and J 0 bases short, with 12 bases between. CDR3 sequence (DNA): TGTGCCAGCAGTTTTGGCTCAGGGGCCTCCTACGAGCAGTACTTC. This gives the protein CASSFGSGASYEQYF.